The present entry profiles one T cell receptor (beta chain) with its context. This sample is part of a study of OX40 agonist ivuxolimab in advanced cancers. Study context: Patient treatment consisted of intravenous ivuxolimab administration every 2 weeks at 0.01 to 10 mg/kg.

The protocol was immunoSEQ multiplex PCR, while the TCRdb copy is restricted to in-frame clones and leaves out a portion. The table includes around 65,000 clones, about 89% detected once. This CDR3 has 12 residues. V was shortened by 3 bases and J by 4 bases, with 7 bases between the two germline ends. Germline V gives CDR1 SEHNR, CDR2 FQNEAQ (reference sequence). The receptor was derived from an adult with an advanced solid tumor such as melanoma, head and neck, liver or kidney cancer. The chain is built from TRBV7-9 and TRBJ2-7, with D perhaps TRBD2 (6 bases). This specimen was CD4+ or CD8+ T cells sorted from blood, taken in a trial of the OX40 agonist ivuxolimab. The CDR3 region has the DNA TGTGCCAGCAGCTTTAGCGGATACGAGCAGTACTTC. This encodes CASSFSGYEQYF. Supplemented by reference TRBV7-9 and TRBJ2-7, the full variable domain reads DTGVSQNPRHKITKRGQNVTFRCDPISEHNRLYWYRQTLGQGPEFLTYFQNEAQLEKSRLLSDRFSAERPKGSFSTLEIQRTEQGDSAMYLCASSFSGYEQYFGPGTRLTVT.